These 23 T cell receptor beta chains were sequenced from one sample in a study of blood T cell repertoires in COVID-19. Data came from immunoSEQ multiplex PCR; TCRdb stores just in-frame clones and leaves some out. The data contain 40,000 to 60,000 clones, around three quarters of them singletons. Specimen: peripheral blood. Every receptor here comes from a man aged 70-80 years with acute or convalescent COVID-19.

The V gene is TRBV10-3, the J gene TRBJ2-7; 9 nucleotides line up with TRBD1. There are 13 residues in the CDR3. Germline V gene data show CDR1 as ENHRY and CDR2 as SYGVKD. J gave up 3 bases and V 4 bases, and 1 base lay outside the gene matches. CDR3 region: CAISGGQGYEQYF. CDR3 DNA: TGTGCCATCAGTGGGGGACAGGGCTACGAGCAGTACTTC.

The J gene is TRBJ1-5, the V gene TRBV30, with D possibly matching TRBD1 (5 bases). The CDR3 extends over 15 amino acids. The germline V and J ends were trimmed by 3 bases and 0 bases, with 12 bases remaining between them. Germline CDR1 reads GTSNPN; CDR2 reads SVGIG (reference sequence). CDR3 sequence (DNA): TGTGCCTGGAGGGAAGGGGCTTCTAGCAATCAGCCCCAGCATTTT. It specifies CAWREGASSNQPQHF.

The V and J genes are TRBV29-1 and TRBJ2-7; unclear D gene. This CDR3 is built from 12 residues. V lost 4 bases to trimming and J lost 0 bases, with 7 bases between them. Germline V CDR1 and CDR2: SQVTM, ANQGSEA. The DNA of the CDR3 is TGCAGCGTTGCGGTGTTCTCCTACGAGCAGTACTTC. Translating it yields CSVAVFSYEQYF.

This clone was seen a single time. V is TRBV27 and J is TRBJ2-5, with D possibly being TRBD2 (6 bases). Germline CDR1 is MNHEY and CDR2 is SMNVEV (reference sequence). Trimming removed 4 bases at V and 2 bases at J, with 14 bases between. The CDR3 is made up of 15 amino acids. The CDR3 is CASSSYPGRQETQYF. CDR3 sequence (DNA): TGTGCCAGCAGTTCATACCCCGGGAGACAAGAGACCCAGTACTTC.

The chain links TRBV30 to TRBJ1-5; TRBD1 matches 7 bases. With 1 base clipped from V and 3 bases from J, the junction kept 3 bases outside the gene matches. Germline V gives CDR1 GTSNPN, CDR2 SVGIG (reference sequence). The CDR3 is 14 amino acids. The CDR3 DNA reads TGTGCCTGGAGTGGGGACAGTCCCAATCAGCCCCAGCATTTT. This encodes CAWSGDSPNQPQHF.

This clone showed up just a few times. J is TRBJ2-1 and V is TRBV7-3; 11 bases are shared with TRBD1. The CDR3 length is 15 residues. The germline gives CDR1 SGHTA, CDR2 FQGTGA. J gave up 10 bases and V 0 bases, and 5 bases lay outside the gene matches. CDR3 coding DNA: TGTGCCAGCAGCTTAACAGGACAGGGGGCATACGAGCAGTTCTTC. Its protein is CASSLTGQGAYEQFF.

The J gene is TRBJ1-1, the V gene TRBV7-9, with 7 bases that match TRBD1. CDR1 SEHNR and CDR2 FQNEAQ come from the germline V gene (reference sequence). V trimming: 5 bases; J trimming: 4 bases; junction bases outside the gene matches: 7. The CDR3 totals 14 residues. CDR3 DNA: TGTGCCAGCAGCCCCCGGGAGGGGGCCACTGAAGCTTTCTTT. Encoded protein: CASSPREGATEAFF. The full variable domain, completed using reference TRBV7-9 and TRBJ1-1, is DTGVSQNPRHKITKRGQNVTFRCDPISEHNRLYWYRQTLGQGPEFLTYFQNEAQLEKSRLLSDRFSAERPKGSFSTLEIQRTEQGDSAMYLCASSPREGATEAFFGQGTRLTVV.

The chain links TRBV11-2 to TRBJ1-2; D call uncertain. Trimming shortened V by 7 bases and J by 8 bases, and 26 bases separated the two germline ends. From germline, CDR1 is SGHAT and CDR2 FQNNGV. CDR3 length: 16 residues. CDR3 DNA: TGTGCCAGCACCGCCGTTGTTGAGGCGCCTGGAATGGGCTACACCTTC. It encodes CASTAVVEAPGMGYTF. Using reference TRBV11-2 and TRBJ1-2 for the parts outside the CDR3, the full variable domain is EAGVAQSPRYKIIEKRQSVAFWCNPISGHATLYWYQQILGQGPKLLIQFQNNGVVDDSQLPKDRFSAERLKGVDSTLKIQPAKLEDSAVYLCASTAVVEAPGMGYTFGSGTRLTVV.

CDR3 amino acids: CASSNRVGRELFF. Here the CDR3 DNA reads TGTGCCAGCAGTAACAGGGTTGGGAGGGAGCTGTTTTTT. This rearrangement joins TRBV6-5 to TRBJ2-2, with a tentative D call TRBD1 (6 bases). The ends were cut back, 5 bases at V and 9 bases at J, with 13 bases in the middle. The CDR3 covers 13 residues. Germline V CDR1 and CDR2: MNHEY, SVGAGI.

The chain carries TRBV19 and TRBJ2-2; D gene unclear. Trimming stripped 9 bases from V and 4 bases from J, with 9 bases between. The germline gives CDR1 LNHDA, CDR2 SQIVND (reference sequence). This CDR3 contains 12 residues. The CDR3 DNA sequence: TGTGCCAGCGGGTACCCCACCGGGGAGCTGTTTTTT. The encoded protein is CASGYPTGELFF.

The V gene is TRBV28, the J gene TRBJ2-5; D remains unclear. Germline CDR1 MDHEN, CDR2 SYDVKM. V lost 10 bases and J lost 5, with 29 bases in between. The CDR3 sequence is 17 residues long. CDR3 residues: CAIGTPAPWARRETQYF. CDR3 nucleotide sequence: TGTGCCATCGGCACGCCGGCCCCGTGGGCCCGACGGGAGACCCAGTACTTC.

This rearrangement joins TRBV2 to TRBJ2-7, with D tentatively TRBD2 (6 bases). Germline V gives CDR1 SNHLY, CDR2 FYNNEI. The V end was cut by 6 bases, the J end by 3 bases, with 12 bases between. The CDR3 contains 13 residues. CDR3 protein: CASRGDSNYEQYF. The CDR3 nucleotides read TGTGCCAGCAGGGGGGACTCGAACTACGAGCAGTACTTC.

The chain has TRBV29-1 and TRBJ2-1, with D hard to call. V lost 8 bases and J lost 8, with 13 bases in between. Germline V gene lookup returns CDR1 SQVTM and CDR2 ANQGSEA. The CDR3 contains 11 residues. The CDR3: CSSHRSDEQFF. DNA for the CDR3: TGCAGCTCCCACCGTTCGGATGAGCAGTTCTTC.

The V gene is TRBV20-1, the J gene TRBJ2-1; TRBD2 agrees at 7 bases. Trimming removed 3 bases from V and 8 bases from J; junction bases left unmatched: 16. Germline CDR1 is DFQATT and CDR2 is SNEGSKA (reference sequence). The CDR3 runs to 16 residues. The CDR3 nucleotides read TGCAGTGCTAGTGACTTTGGGACTATGGGTATCCATGAGCAGTTCTTC. This gives the protein CSASDFGTMGIHEQFF.

The rearrangement joins TRBV6-2 or TRBV6-3 to TRBJ1-5; maybe TRBD1 (5 bases). Between the trimmed V and J ends, which lost 5 bases and 2 bases, there was a span of 13 bases. The CDR3 covers 15 residues. The germline CDR1 and CDR2 sequences are MNHEY and SVGEGT. For the CDR3, the DNA is TGTGCCAGCAGTCCATCGGGGGGTGGCAATCAGCCCCAGCATTTT. Residues: CASSPSGGGNQPQHF.

V usage is TRBV5-1 and J usage is TRBJ2-7; D unclear. Germline CDR1 is SGHRS and CDR2 is YFSETQ. The CDR3 is 11 amino acids. Trimming took 1 base from V and 5 from J, leaving 4 bases between them. The CDR3 is CASSLRDEQYF. The CDR3 nucleotides read TGCGCCAGCAGCTTGCGGGACGAGCAGTACTTC.

The chain is built from TRBV2 and TRBJ1-2; no reliable D call. Germline-derived CDR1 and CDR2 are SNHLY and FYNNEI. V dropped 7 bases and J dropped 2 bases, with 20 bases sitting between them. The CDR3 runs to 16 residues. The CDR3 DNA reads as TGTGCCAGCACCCGCACTTCCTTGAGCGTAAACTATGGCTACACCTTC. Translating gives CASTRTSLSVNYGYTF.

The gene calls are TRBV5-4 and TRBJ2-1; 11 bases fit TRBD2. Germline trimming cut 3 bases from V and 9 bases from J; bases unmatched to any gene: 11. Germline lookup yields CDR1 SGHNT and CDR2 YYREEE (reference sequence). This CDR3 has 16 residues. CDR3 sequence: CASSSIAGGNVGEQFF. CDR3 sequence (DNA): TGTGCCAGCAGCTCGATAGCGGGGGGGAACGTCGGTGAGCAGTTCTTC.

The chain recombines TRBV19 with TRBJ2-3; tentative D call: TRBD1 (5 bases). The V end was cut by 4 bases, the J end by 6 bases, with 11 bases between. Germline V gives CDR1 LNHDA, CDR2 SQIVND (reference sequence). This CDR3 comprises 13 residues. DNA for the CDR3: TGTGCCAGTAGTACTGACAGAGGCGATACGCAGTATTTT. Protein sequence: CASSTDRGDTQYF.

The rearrangement joins TRBV10-2 to TRBJ1-1; TRBD1 might be the D (6 bases). The V and J ends lost 9 bases and 1 base respectively, with 9 bases between them. In germline, CDR1 is WSHSY, CDR2 SAAADI. This CDR3 is built from 12 residues. CDR3 nucleotides: TGCGCCAGTCAGGGGACGAACACTGAAGCTTTCTTT. Its protein product is CASQGTNTEAFF.

The rearrangement links TRBV3-1 (or the pseudogene TRBV3-2) to TRBJ2-5, with 7 bases aligning to TRBD2. CDR1 and CDR2 from the germline V gene are LGHDT and YNNKEL (reference sequence). The V gene end was trimmed by 4 bases and the J gene end by 5 bases; junction bases not matched to a gene: 10. The CDR3 loop spans 15 amino acids. The CDR3 coding sequence is TGTGCCAGCAGCCCCAGGAGCGGGATTAGGGAGACCCAGTACTTC. This encodes CASSPRSGIRETQYF.

V and J are TRBV27 and TRBJ2-2; a possible D gene is TRBD2 (5 bases). In germline, CDR1 is MNHEY, CDR2 SMNVEV (reference sequence). The ends were cut back, 6 bases at V and 7 bases at J, with 12 bases in the middle. This CDR3 has 13 amino acids. The CDR3 region has the DNA TGTGCCAGCAGCAAACTAGGAGGCGGGGAGCTGTTTTTT. It is translated as CASSKLGGGELFF.

This clone came up many times. The chain is built from TRBV19 and TRBJ2-7, with D possibly matching TRBD2 (6 bases). The CDR3 covers 14 residues. Between the trimmed V and J ends, which lost 4 bases and 6 bases, there was a span of 16 bases. CDR1 LNHDA and CDR2 SQIVND come from the germline V gene (reference sequence). The CDR3 DNA sequence: TGTGCCAGTAGTACTCCGGGACTCAAAGGCGAGCAGTACTTC. It yields the protein CASSTPGLKGEQYF.